Listed below are T cell receptor beta chains from one sample, sequenced in a study of T cell repertoires in cytomegalovirus infection. TCRdb called the reads again in MiXCR, with one record for every CDR3 protein. Of fewer than 700,000 distinct CDR3 sequences in the sample, less than 25% were seen once. Source material: CD8+ T cells from PBMCs. These receptors were obtained from a human donor in good health (CMV status not recorded). Some clones in this sample may be carry-over from other donors' samples. Both conserved end residues are part of each CDR3. The D gene is left open where the match is weak. Not all rows give a size; the values are once, few, many and, for expanded clones, a class.

j_gene,v_gene,abundance,d_gene,CDR3nt,CDR3aa
TRBJ2-3,TRBV6-6,few,-,TGTGCCAGCAATTACGGCGGGTTCGCAGATACGCAGTATTTT,CASNYGGFADTQYF
TRBJ1-1,TRBV10-3,many,-,TGTGCCATCAGTGAGTCCGGGTACCGTCGAGTTGACACTGAAGCTTTCTTT,CAISESGYRRVDTEAFF
TRBJ2-1,TRBV28,-,-,TGTGCCAGCAGTCACGACAGGTTTGATAATGAGCAGTTCTTC,CASSHDRFDNEQFF
TRBJ2-1,TRBV6-1,-,-,TGTGCCAGCAATGAAGCCCCGTACAATGAGCAGTTCTTC,CASNEAPYNEQFF
TRBJ2-3,TRBV6-4,-,TRBD2,TGTGCCAGCAGTGTCGAGGCTAGCGGGGGGACCACAGATACGCAGTATTTT,CASSVEASGGTTDTQYF
TRBJ2-3,TRBV6-5,few,-,TGTGCCAGCAGTCTACTAAGGGAAGATACGCAGTATTTT,CASSLLREDTQYF
TRBJ2-4,TRBV7-2,many,TRBD1,TGTGCCAGCAGCTTAAAGAGCGGCGGACAGGACATTCAGTACTTC,CASSLKSGGQDIQYF
TRBJ1-2,TRBV29-1,-,-,TGCAGCGTTGAGTCCAGCGTTGGGGGCTACACCTTC,CSVESSVGGYTF
TRBJ2-3,TRBV4-1,-,TRBD2,TGCGCCAGCAGCCAAGACGGTCTAGCGGGGAGCACAGATACGCAGTATTTT,CASSQDGLAGSTDTQYF
TRBJ1-1,TRBV12-3/TRBV12-4,-,-,TGTGCCAGCAGTTTTGAAGGGTACGCGTATCAAAACACTGAAGCTTTCTTT,CASSFEGYAYQNTEAFF
TRBJ2-1,TRBV7-9,many,-,TGTGCCAGCAGCCCAACTTGGGACATTTACAATGAGCAGTTCTTC,CASSPTWDIYNEQFF
TRBJ1-1,TRBV7-9,many,TRBD1,TGTGCCAGCAGCATCGACAGGGGGCTTACTGAAGCTTTCTTT,CASSIDRGLTEAFF
TRBJ1-5,TRBV10-3,-,-,TGTGCCATCAGTGATACAGGGTTGAGCAATCAGCCCCAGCATTTT,CAISDTGLSNQPQHF
TRBJ2-3,TRBV9,-,TRBD1,TGTGCCAGCAGCGACTCCGGGACAGACACAGATACGCAGTATTTT,CASSDSGTDTDTQYF
TRBJ2-7,TRBV12-3/TRBV12-4,few,TRBD1,TGTGCCAGCAGCCAGACAGGGGATCCCTACGAGCAGTACTTC,CASSQTGDPYEQYF
TRBJ2-5,TRBV6-1,few,TRBD2,TGTGCCAGCAGAGGAGCGGGGGGGAACCAAGAGACCCAGTACTTC,CASRGAGGNQETQYF
TRBJ2-5,TRBV5-4,-,TRBD2,TGTGCCAGCAGCCTCGGACTAGCGGGGGCCGTGGGAGAGACCCAGTACTTC,CASSLGLAGAVGETQYF
TRBJ2-3,TRBV4-1,many,-,TGCGCCAGCAGCCAAGATCCCCCCCACGCGGGGGCTAGCACAGATACGCAGTATTTT,CASSQDPPHAGASTDTQYF
TRBJ2-1,TRBV7-9,-,-,TGTGCCAGCAGCTTACCAGGGGGGATCGATGAGCAGTTCTTC,CASSLPGGIDEQFF
TRBJ2-3,TRBV4-2,few,TRBD1,TGTGCCAGCAGCCAAGAACCTATCCGGGACAGGAGCACAGATACGCAGTATTTT,CASSQEPIRDRSTDTQYF
TRBJ1-2,TRBV7-3,few,-,TGTGCCAGCAGCCCAAGGGGACCGGGAGCTAACTATGGCTACACCTTC,CASSPRGPGANYGYTF
TRBJ1-1,TRBV7-6,-,TRBD1,TGTACCAGCAGTCCGGGACAGGGAATGAACACTGAAGCTTTCTTT,CTSSPGQGMNTEAFF
TRBJ2-2,TRBV7-2,-,-,TGTGCCAGCAGCTTAGTGGGAACCAGGGAGCTGTTTTTT,CASSLVGTRELFF
TRBJ2-1,TRBV6-5,many,TRBD2,TGTGCCAGCAGTTACTCGAGGACAGCGGGGGGGAATGAGCAGTTCTTC,CASSYSRTAGGNEQFF
TRBJ2-1,TRBV2,-,TRBD2,TGTGCCAGCAGTGTTGGACTAGCGGGGGACATTTCCAATGAGCAGTTCTTC,CASSVGLAGDISNEQFF
TRBJ2-2,TRBV7-8,many,-,TGTGCCAGCAGCTTAGACCCTGCCGGGGAGCTGTTTTTT,CASSLDPAGELFF
TRBJ1-1,TRBV28,many,TRBD1,TGTGCCAGCACAGGACAGGAGGCTCGTTGGACTGAAGCTTTCTTT,CASTGQEARWTEAFF
TRBJ2-2,TRBV27,-,TRBD1,TGTGCCAGCAGTTTAGGGACAGCCACCGGGGAGCTGTTTTTT,CASSLGTATGELFF
TRBJ1-6,TRBV12-5,few,-,TGTGCTAGTGGCACAGGGTTGTCACCCCTCCACTTT,CASGTGLSPLHF